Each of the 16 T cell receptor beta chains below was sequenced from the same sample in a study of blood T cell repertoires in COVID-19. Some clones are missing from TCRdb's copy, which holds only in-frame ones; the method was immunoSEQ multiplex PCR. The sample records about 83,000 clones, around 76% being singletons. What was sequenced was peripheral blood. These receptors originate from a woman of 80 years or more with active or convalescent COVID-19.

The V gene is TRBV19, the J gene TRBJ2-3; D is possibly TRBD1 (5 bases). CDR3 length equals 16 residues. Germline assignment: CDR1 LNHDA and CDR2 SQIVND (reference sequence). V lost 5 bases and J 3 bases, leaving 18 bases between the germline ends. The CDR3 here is CASSAQGLLRTDTQYF. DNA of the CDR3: TGTGCCAGTAGTGCCCAGGGCCTTTTAAGAACAGATACGCAGTATTTT.

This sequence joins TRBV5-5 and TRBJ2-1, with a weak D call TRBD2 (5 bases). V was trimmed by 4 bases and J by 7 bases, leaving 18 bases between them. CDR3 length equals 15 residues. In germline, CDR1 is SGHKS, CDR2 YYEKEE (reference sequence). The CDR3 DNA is TGTGCCAGCAGCGATCCATCTTTGAGGGTGAATGAGCAGTTCTTC. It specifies CASSDPSLRVNEQFF.

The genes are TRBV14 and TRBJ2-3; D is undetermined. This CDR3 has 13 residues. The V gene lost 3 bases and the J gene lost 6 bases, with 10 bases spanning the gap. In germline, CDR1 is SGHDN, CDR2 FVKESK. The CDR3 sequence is CASSQSSADTQYF. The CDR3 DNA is TGTGCCAGCAGCCAGTCGTCCGCGGATACGCAGTATTTT. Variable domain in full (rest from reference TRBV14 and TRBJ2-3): EAGVTQFPSHSVIEKGQTVTLRCDPISGHDNLYWYRRVMGKEIKFLLHFVKESKQDESGMPNNRFLAERTGGTYSTLKVQPAELEDSGVYFCASSQSSADTQYFGPGTRLTVL.

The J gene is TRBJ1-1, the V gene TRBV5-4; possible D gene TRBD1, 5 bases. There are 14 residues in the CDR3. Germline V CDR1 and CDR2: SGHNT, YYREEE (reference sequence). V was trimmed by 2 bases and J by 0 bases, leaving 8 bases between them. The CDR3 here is CASSFDRMNTEAFF. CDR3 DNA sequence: TGTGCCAGCAGCTTCGACAGAATGAACACTGAAGCTTTCTTT. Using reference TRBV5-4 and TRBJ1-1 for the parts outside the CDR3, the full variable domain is ETGVTQSPTHLIKTRGQQVTLRCSSQSGHNTVSWYQQALGQGPQFIFQYYREEENGRGNFPPRFSGLQFPNYSSELNVNALELDDSALYLCASSFDRMNTEAFFGQGTRLTVV.

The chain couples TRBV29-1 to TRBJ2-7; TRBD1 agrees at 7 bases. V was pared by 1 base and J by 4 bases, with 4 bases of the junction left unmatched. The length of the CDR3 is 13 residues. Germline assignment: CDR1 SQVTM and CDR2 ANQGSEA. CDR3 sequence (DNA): TGCAGCGTTGAAGGGACAGGAACGTACGAGCAGTACTTC. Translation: CSVEGTGTYEQYF.

The CDR3 DNA follows: TGTGCCAGTGTGGGCAGGGGAGTATCTAATGAAAAACTGTTTTTT. This gives the protein CASVGRGVSNEKLFF. This chain connects TRBV19 to TRBJ1-4; D perhaps matches TRBD1 (6 bases). V dropped 8 bases and J dropped 3 bases, with 16 bases sitting between them. This CDR3 region has 15 residues. Germline CDR1 is LNHDA and CDR2 is SQIVND (reference sequence). Looking up the rest from reference TRBV19 and TRBJ1-4 gives the full variable domain: DGGITQSPKYLFRKEGQNVTLSCEQNLNHDAMYWYRQDPGQGLRLIYYSQIVNDFQKGDIAEGYSVSREKKESFPLTVTSAQKNPTAFYLCASVGRGVSNEKLFFGSGTQLSVL.

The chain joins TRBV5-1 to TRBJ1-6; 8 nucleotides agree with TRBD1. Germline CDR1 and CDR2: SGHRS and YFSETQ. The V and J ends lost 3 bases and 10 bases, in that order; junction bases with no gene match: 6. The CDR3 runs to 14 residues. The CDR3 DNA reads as TGCGCCAGCAGCTCCGGACAGGGAGGCTCACCCCTCCACTTT. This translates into CASSSGQGGSPLHF.

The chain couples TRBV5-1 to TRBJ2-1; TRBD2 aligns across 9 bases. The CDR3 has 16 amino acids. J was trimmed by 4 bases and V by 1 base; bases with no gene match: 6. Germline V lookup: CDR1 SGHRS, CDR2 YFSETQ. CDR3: CASSLSGGGDYNEQFF. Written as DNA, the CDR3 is TGCGCCAGCAGCTTGTCTGGCGGGGGGGATTACAATGAGCAGTTCTTC. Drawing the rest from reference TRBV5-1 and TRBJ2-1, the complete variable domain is KAGVTQTPRYLIKTRGQQVTLSCSPISGHRSVSWYQQTPGQGLQFLFEYFSETQRNKGNFPGRFSGRQFSNSRSEMNVSTLELGDSALYLCASSLSGGGDYNEQFFGPGTRLTVL.

Here the CDR3 DNA reads TGTGCCAGCACCCCCTTTCGGAGGGGGCGGGGCACTGAAGCTTTCTTT. Its translation is CASTPFRRGRGTEAFF. V usage is TRBV28 and J usage is TRBJ1-1; 7 bases align to TRBD1. This CDR3 comprises 16 residues. Trimming cost V 7 bases and J 4 bases; bases outside gene matches: 15. The germline V gene has CDR1 MDHEN and CDR2 SYDVKM. The whole variable domain, remainder taken from reference TRBV28 and TRBJ1-1, is DVKVTQSSRYLVKRTGEKVFLECVQDMDHENMFWYRQDPGLGLRLIYFSYDVKMKEKGDIPEGYSVSREKKERFSLILESASTNQTSMYLCASTPFRRGRGTEAFFGQGTRLTVV.

The CDR3 nucleotides are TGTGCCAGCAGCTTAGGGACTAGCGGGGGGGGACTAGATACGCAGTATTTT. It yields the protein CASSLGTSGGGLDTQYF. The chain is built from TRBV7-2 and TRBJ2-3, with 15 bases matching TRBD2. Germline trimming cut 1 base from V and 5 bases from J; bases unmatched to any gene: 4. There are 17 residues in the CDR3. Germline values: CDR1 SGHTA, CDR2 FQGNSA.

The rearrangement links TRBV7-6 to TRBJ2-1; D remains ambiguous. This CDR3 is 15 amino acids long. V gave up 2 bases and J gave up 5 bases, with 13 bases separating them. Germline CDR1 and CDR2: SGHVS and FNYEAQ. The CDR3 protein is CASSLQATNNNEQFF. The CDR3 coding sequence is TGTGCCAGCAGCTTACAGGCGACAAATAACAATGAGCAGTTCTTC.

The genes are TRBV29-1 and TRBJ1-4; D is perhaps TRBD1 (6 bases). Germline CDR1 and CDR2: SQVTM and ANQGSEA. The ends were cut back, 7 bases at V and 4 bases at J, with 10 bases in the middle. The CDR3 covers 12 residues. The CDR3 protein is CSAGQLNEKLFF. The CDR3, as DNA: TGCAGCGCAGGACAGCTTAATGAAAAACTGTTTTTT.

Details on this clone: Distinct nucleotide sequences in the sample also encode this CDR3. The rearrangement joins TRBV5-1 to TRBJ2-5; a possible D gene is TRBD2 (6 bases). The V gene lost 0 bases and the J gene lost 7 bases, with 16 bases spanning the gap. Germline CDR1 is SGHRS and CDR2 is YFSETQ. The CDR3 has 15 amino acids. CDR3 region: CASSLDTGTFGTQYF. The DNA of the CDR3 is TGCGCCAGCAGCTTGGACACCGGGACTTTCGGGACCCAGTACTTC.

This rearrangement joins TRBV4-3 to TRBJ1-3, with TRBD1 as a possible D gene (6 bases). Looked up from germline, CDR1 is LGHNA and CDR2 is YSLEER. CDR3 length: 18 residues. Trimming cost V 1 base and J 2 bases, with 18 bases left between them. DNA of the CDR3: TGCGCCAGCAGCCAAGGACCGTCGCAGGGGTTAGCTGGAAACACCATATATTTT. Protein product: CASSQGPSQGLAGNTIYF.

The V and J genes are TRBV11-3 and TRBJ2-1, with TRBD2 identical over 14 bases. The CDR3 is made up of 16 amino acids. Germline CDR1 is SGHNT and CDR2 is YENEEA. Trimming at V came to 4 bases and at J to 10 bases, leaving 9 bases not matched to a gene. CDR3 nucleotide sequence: TGTGCCAGCAGCTCCGGACTAGCGGGGGGCCCAGGGGAGCAGTTCTTC. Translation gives CASSSGLAGGPGEQFF.

The CDR3 sequence is CASSLGSGEQYF. The DNA of the CDR3 is TGTGCCAGCAGTTTAGGCTCGGGGGAGCAGTACTTC. The chain combines TRBV27 with TRBJ2-7; possibly TRBD2 for D (5 bases). Germline CDR1 and CDR2: MNHEY and SMNVEV (reference sequence). The CDR3 length is 12 residues. With 2 bases removed from V and 7 bases from J, the gap between germline ends came to 9 bases.